Given below is one TCR beta chain in context. These data come from a study of technical replicates of blood from several donors. The CDR3 length is 13 residues. Germline CDR1 SQVTM, CDR2 ANQGSEA. Trimming left V 4 bases short and J 2 bases short, with 11 bases between. Data came from immunoSEQ multiplex PCR; TCRdb stores just in-frame clones and leaves some out. The sample has about 93,000 clones, around 96% seen once; the top ten hold 0.25% to 0.3%. This sequence was found in a human donor in good health. This chain links TRBV29-1 with TRBJ1-1; D ambiguous. Sequencing was carried out using T cells isolated from PBMCs. The CDR3 DNA reads as TGCAGCGTTGCTGATCAGCGCAACACTGAAGCTTTCTTT. Its translation is CSVADQRNTEAFF.